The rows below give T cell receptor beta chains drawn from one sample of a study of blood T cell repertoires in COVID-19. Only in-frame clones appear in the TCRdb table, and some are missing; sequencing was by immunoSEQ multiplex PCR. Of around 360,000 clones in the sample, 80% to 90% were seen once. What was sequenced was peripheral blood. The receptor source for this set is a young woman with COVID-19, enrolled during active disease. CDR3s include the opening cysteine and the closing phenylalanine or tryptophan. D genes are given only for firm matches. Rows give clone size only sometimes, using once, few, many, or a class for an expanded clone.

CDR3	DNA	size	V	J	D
CASSPRDSIYEQYF	TGTGCCAGCAGCCCAAGGGACTCCATTTACGAGCAGTACTTC	NA	TRBV9	TRBJ2-7	NA
CASSLLATDTQYF	TGTGCCAGCAGCTTGTTAGCAACAGATACGCAGTATTTT	NA	TRBV5-6	TRBJ2-3	NA
CSVALAGDEQYF	TGCAGCGTTGCACTAGCGGGAGACGAGCAGTACTTC	NA	TRBV29-1	TRBJ2-7	TRBD2
CASSYTGSPWSTDTQYF	TGTGCCAGCAGTTACACAGGTTCTCCTTGGAGCACAGATACGCAGTATTTT	NA	TRBV27	TRBJ2-3	NA
CASSDGGDTF	TGTGCCAGCAGTGATGGGGGGGACACCTTC	NA	TRBV2	TRBJ1-2	NA
CAWKGGRSYEQYF	TGTGCCTGGAAAGGCGGGAGGTCCTACGAGCAGTACTTC	NA	TRBV30	TRBJ2-7	TRBD2
CASALTGAYNEQFF	TGTGCCAGCGCACTTACAGGGGCCTACAATGAGCAGTTCTTC	NA	TRBV6-6	TRBJ2-1	TRBD1
CASSVSPESYYEQYF	TGTGCCAGCAGCGTTAGCCCAGAGTCTTACTACGAGCAGTACTTC	NA	TRBV9	TRBJ2-7	NA
CASSLLGAEAFF	TGTGCCAGCAGCTTGCTAGGGGCTGAAGCTTTCTTT	NA	TRBV5-6	TRBJ1-1	NA
CSARTGYEQYF	TGCAGTGCCCGGACTGGCTACGAGCAGTACTTC	NA	TRBV20-1	TRBJ2-7	NA
CASSFSGGVTDTQYF	TGTGCCAGCAGTTTTTCTGGCGGAGTCACAGATACGCAGTATTTT	NA	TRBV27	TRBJ2-3	NA
CASSSSPATNEKLFF	TGTGCCAGCAGCTCTTCCCCTGCAACTAATGAAAAACTGTTTTTT	once	TRBV13	TRBJ1-4	NA
CASSGGLAGNTGELFF	TGCGCCAGCAGCGGGGGACTAGCGGGAAACACCGGGGAGCTGTTTTTT	NA	TRBV5-1	TRBJ2-2	TRBD2
CASSLARRLAGSNEQFF	TGTGCCAGCAGCTTGGCCAGGAGACTAGCGGGTTCCAATGAGCAGTTCTTC	NA	TRBV5-6	TRBJ2-1	TRBD2
CASSDRGLTGELFF	TGCGCCAGCAGTGACAGGGGTTTGACCGGGGAGCTGTTTTTT	NA	TRBV10-1	TRBJ2-2	NA
CASSFQGSGELFF	TGTGCCAGCAGTTTTCAGGGAAGCGGGGAGCTGTTTTTT	NA	TRBV27	TRBJ2-2	NA
CASSLNRGSYEQYF	TGCGCCAGCAGCCTCAACAGGGGGTCTTACGAGCAGTACTTC	NA	TRBV4-1	TRBJ2-7	TRBD1
CASGQGVDYGYTF	TGTGCCAGCGGACAGGGCGTTGACTATGGCTACACCTTC	NA	TRBV9	TRBJ1-2	TRBD1
CSVEGDRADTIYF	TGCAGCGTTGAGGGGGACAGGGCTGACACCATATATTTT	NA	TRBV29-1	TRBJ1-3	TRBD1
CASSPLSRTGELFF	TGTGCCAGCAGCCCTCTGAGCCGCACCGGGGAGCTGTTTTTT	few	TRBV7-3	TRBJ2-2	NA
CAWSVRQYQETQYF	TGTGCCTGGAGTGTTAGACAGTACCAAGAGACCCAGTACTTC	NA	TRBV30	TRBJ2-5	NA
CASSQDPFYGYTF	TGCGCCAGCAGCCAAGACCCTTTCTATGGCTACACCTTC	NA	TRBV4-3	TRBJ1-2	NA
CASSLSGGNQPQHF	TGCGCCAGCAGCTTGTCAGGGGGCAATCAGCCCCAGCATTTT	few	TRBV5-1	TRBJ1-5	NA
CASSDSPGQGWDGYTF	TGTGCCAGCAGCGACTCACCGGGACAGGGGTGGGACGGCTACACCTTC	NA	TRBV25-1	TRBJ1-2	TRBD1
CASSGRLGSSYEQYF	TGTGCCAGCAGCGGGAGACTCGGGAGTAGTTACGAGCAGTACTTC	NA	TRBV3-1/TRBV3-2	TRBJ2-7	NA
CASSRFTGELFF	TGTGCCAGCAGCCGTTTCACCGGGGAGCTGTTTTTT	NA	TRBV7-9	TRBJ2-2	NA
CASSAGRPDQPQHF	TGTGCCAGCAGCGCGGGACGTCCAGATCAGCCCCAGCATTTT	NA	TRBV7-9	TRBJ1-5	NA
CASSTGQVNTGELFF	TGTGCCAGCAGCACAGGACAGGTTAACACCGGGGAGCTGTTTTTT	NA	TRBV5-4	TRBJ2-2	TRBD1
CASSFGGLGGSNTGELFF	TGTGCCAGCAGCTTTGGAGGGCTGGGGGGATCGAACACCGGGGAGCTGTTTTTT	NA	TRBV5-8	TRBJ2-2	NA
CASSTPDGEYNYGYTF	TGTGCCAGTAGTACCCCGGACGGGGAGTATAACTATGGCTACACCTTC	NA	TRBV19	TRBJ1-2	NA
CASSPTSGKANTGELFF	TGTGCCAGCAGCCCTACTAGCGGGAAGGCGAACACCGGGGAGCTGTTTTTT	NA	TRBV5-4	TRBJ2-2	TRBD2
CASSAPGTGETVGGYTF	TGTGCCAGCAGCGCCCCCGGGACAGGGGAGACGGTGGGTGGCTACACCTTC	NA	TRBV9	TRBJ1-2	TRBD1
CACRRGLSSYEQYF	TGTGCCTGTCGTCGGGGTCTAAGCTCCTACGAGCAGTACTTC	once	TRBV11-2	TRBJ2-7	NA
CASSQDQGPTDTQYF	TGTGCCAGCAGCCAAGATCAGGGGCCCACAGATACGCAGTATTTT	NA	TRBV3-1/TRBV3-2	TRBJ2-3	NA
CASSANPSRVGQPQHF	TGTGCCAGCAGCGCTAACCCCAGCAGGGTGGGACAGCCCCAGCATTTT	NA	TRBV9	TRBJ1-5	NA
CASSARNYGYTF	TGTGCCAGCAGCGCCAGGAATTATGGCTACACCTTC	once	TRBV3-1/TRBV3-2	TRBJ1-2	NA
CASSTNRGAYTEAFF	TGTGCCAGCAGTACTAACAGGGGAGCGTACACTGAAGCTTTCTTT	NA	TRBV7-9	TRBJ1-1	TRBD1
CAWSTGLGNTIYF	TGTGCCTGGAGTACAGGCTTGGGAAACACCATATATTTT	NA	TRBV30	TRBJ1-3	NA
CASSSHNLGGGGRLMNTEAFF	TGTGCCAGCAGCTCCCACAACTTAGGGGGTGGGGGACGGCTAATGAACACTGAAGCTTTCTTT	NA	TRBV13	TRBJ1-1	NA
CASSLAGVGQYF	TGCGCCAGCAGTTTAGCGGGAGTAGGGCAGTATTTT	NA	TRBV5-1	TRBJ2-3	TRBD2
CASSLSYSGNNYNSPLHF	TGTGCCAGCAGCTTATCGTATTCAGGGAATAACTATAATTCACCCCTCCACTTT	NA	TRBV7-2	TRBJ1-6	NA
CASSLVGRTASSSYEQYF	TGTGCCAGCAGCTTAGTAGGGAGGACCGCATCTAGCTCCTACGAGCAGTACTTC	NA	TRBV7-9	TRBJ2-7	NA